The rows below give T cell receptor beta chains drawn from one sample of a study of cytomegalovirus exposure and HLA in healthy donors. Only in-frame clones appear in the TCRdb table, and some are missing; sequencing was by immunoSEQ multiplex PCR. The sample contains 150,000 to 200,000 clones, around 75% of which appear only once. The sample taken for sequencing was PBMCs. The origin of the receptors is a human donor in good health. Each CDR3 is given with its conserved first and last residue. Fields, in order: D gene, clone size, V gene, J gene, CDR3 DNA, CDR3 protein. The D gene is left open where the match is weak. Part of the rows lack a size; the others show once, few, many or a class for expanded clones.

D: NA; size: NA; V: TRBV5-1; J: TRBJ1-6; DNA: TGCGCCAGCAGCCCGACCAGTGGGCCGACGGAGGATTCACCCCTCCACTTT; CDR3: CASSPTSGPTEDSPLHF
D: TRBD1; size: NA; V: TRBV5-4; J: TRBJ1-6; DNA: TGTGCCAGCGGCAATACAGGGGGCATCGCTTCACCCCTCCACTTT; CDR3: CASGNTGGIASPLHF
D: NA; size: NA; V: TRBV6-5; J: TRBJ2-2; DNA: TGTGCCAGCAGTGTTCCGGGGATGGGGACCGGGGAGCTGTTTTTT; CDR3: CASSVPGMGTGELFF
D: NA; size: few; V: TRBV6-6; J: TRBJ2-1; DNA: TGTGCCAGCAGATCTACGGGGTACTCCTACAATGAGCAGTTCTTC; CDR3: CASRSTGYSYNEQFF
D: NA; size: NA; V: TRBV4-2; J: TRBJ1-2; DNA: TGTGCCAGCAGCCAAGACATTTTCCCAACTGACTATGGCTACACCTTC; CDR3: CASSQDIFPTDYGYTF
D: TRBD2; size: NA; V: TRBV5-1; J: TRBJ2-1; DNA: TGCGCCAGCAGCTCGGGAGCGGGAGGGCACTACAATGAGCAGTTCTTC; CDR3: CASSSGAGGHYNEQFF
D: NA; size: NA; V: TRBV29-1; J: TRBJ1-2; DNA: TGCAGCGTTGAATATCCGTATGGAGCGGATGGCTACACCTTC; CDR3: CSVEYPYGADGYTF
D: TRBD2; size: NA; V: TRBV4-3; J: TRBJ2-7; DNA: TGCGCCAGCAGCCACGCTAGCGGGGGCTCCTACGAGCAGTACTTC; CDR3: CASSHASGGSYEQYF
D: NA; size: NA; V: TRBV7-9; J: TRBJ1-2; DNA: TGTGCCAGCAGCTTAGGACTGAACTATGGCTACACCTTC; CDR3: CASSLGLNYGYTF
D: TRBD1; size: NA; V: TRBV18; J: TRBJ1-3; DNA: TGTGCCAGCTCACCGACAGGGAATGGAAACACCATATATTTT; CDR3: CASSPTGNGNTIYF
D: TRBD1; size: NA; V: TRBV7-8; J: TRBJ1-5; DNA: TGTGCCAGCAGCCTTTCGACAGGGTGGCAGCCCCAGCATTTT; CDR3: CASSLSTGWQPQHF
D: TRBD1; size: NA; V: TRBV9; J: TRBJ1-3; DNA: TGTGCCAGCAGCGTAGCAGGGGGACCTGGAAACACCATATATTTT; CDR3: CASSVAGGPGNTIYF
D: NA; size: once; V: TRBV19; J: TRBJ2-7; DNA: TGTGCCAGTAGTAATCAGCTTCGAGGTTTCGAGCAGTACTTC; CDR3: CASSNQLRGFEQYF
D: TRBD2; size: NA; V: TRBV5-4; J: TRBJ2-7; DNA: TGTGCCAGCAGCTTGGGAGGGGGAGCGGGGGGGCCAGGGCAGTACTTC; CDR3: CASSLGGGAGGPGQYF
D: NA; size: once; V: TRBV7-2; J: TRBJ2-1; DNA: TGTGCCAGCAGCTCCAGGGGTGGGGGATTTAATGAGCAGTTCTTC; CDR3: CASSSRGGGFNEQFF
D: TRBD1; size: NA; V: TRBV5-6; J: TRBJ1-2; DNA: TGTGCCAGCAGCTTGTTCGTTTCGGGACAGGGGAGTAACTATGGCTACACCTTC; CDR3: CASSLFVSGQGSNYGYTF
D: TRBD1; size: NA; V: TRBV7-6; J: TRBJ1-2; DNA: TGTGCCAGCAGCCCGTGGGACAGGTTTTCCTTC; CDR3: CASSPWDRFSF
D: TRBD1; size: NA; V: TRBV5-6; J: TRBJ2-1; DNA: TGTGCCAGCAGCTCCGGACAGGGGGGATCCTACAATGAGCAGTTCTTC; CDR3: CASSSGQGGSYNEQFF
D: NA; size: NA; V: TRBV7-9; J: TRBJ1-3; DNA: TGTGCCAGCAGCCCCCCCGGGGGGGCTTCAGGAAACACCATATATTTT; CDR3: CASSPPGGASGNTIYF
D: TRBD1; size: NA; V: TRBV5-4; J: TRBJ2-3; DNA: TGTGCCAGCATGGGACAGGTGGACGATACGCAGTATTTT; CDR3: CASMGQVDDTQYF
D: NA; size: NA; V: TRBV27; J: TRBJ1-6; DNA: TGTGCCAGCAGTTTGGTAGGGGCCTATAATTCACCCCTCCACTTT; CDR3: CASSLVGAYNSPLHF
D: TRBD1; size: NA; V: TRBV27; J: TRBJ1-3; DNA: TGTGCCAGCAGCCTCCGCGGGACAGCCGGAAACACCATATATTTT; CDR3: CASSLRGTAGNTIYF
D: TRBD1; size: NA; V: TRBV29-1; J: TRBJ2-2; DNA: TGCAGCGTCTCACAGGGGGCGCGTACCGGGGAGCTGTTTTTT; CDR3: CSVSQGARTGELFF
D: NA; size: NA; V: TRBV6-5; J: TRBJ2-5; DNA: TGTGCCAGCAGTTACTCGGCAGGCCAGACCCAGTACTTC; CDR3: CASSYSAGQTQYF